This TCR beta chain was documented in a study of cytomegalovirus exposure and HLA in healthy donors. Study-wide context: A prior study identified some 100 million unique TCR beta sequences from 180 million or so T cells. Regarding the study as a whole: Later analysis identified a missense DCLRE1C variant that was linked to TCR beta V- and J-gene trimming. Compared with the approximately 680-donor mean, an Asian-associated ancestry cluster reportedly had fewer N-insertions, according to a later analysis.

For this clone: The antigen is not known. In the same sample, other DNA sequences code for this CDR3.

Germline V gene lookup returns CDR1 SGHRS and CDR2 YFSETQ. V lost 7 bases to trimming and J lost 2 bases, with 11 bases between them. The CDR3 length is 13 residues. 13 Jbeta primers and 60 Vbeta primers were used for the PCR. Repertoires were generated with immunoSEQ multiplex PCR, while TCRdb's copy carries only in-frame clones and drops some. The table includes nearly 200,000 clones, roughly 80% detected once. The clonotype originates from a male donor in good health and CMV-seropositive. The chain joins TRBV5-1 to TRBJ2-3; weak D call: TRBD1 (5 bases). The sequenced material came from PBMCs. Here the CDR3 reads CASFDSYTDTQYF. The CDR3, as DNA: TGCGCCAGCTTCGACAGTTACACAGATACGCAGTATTTT.